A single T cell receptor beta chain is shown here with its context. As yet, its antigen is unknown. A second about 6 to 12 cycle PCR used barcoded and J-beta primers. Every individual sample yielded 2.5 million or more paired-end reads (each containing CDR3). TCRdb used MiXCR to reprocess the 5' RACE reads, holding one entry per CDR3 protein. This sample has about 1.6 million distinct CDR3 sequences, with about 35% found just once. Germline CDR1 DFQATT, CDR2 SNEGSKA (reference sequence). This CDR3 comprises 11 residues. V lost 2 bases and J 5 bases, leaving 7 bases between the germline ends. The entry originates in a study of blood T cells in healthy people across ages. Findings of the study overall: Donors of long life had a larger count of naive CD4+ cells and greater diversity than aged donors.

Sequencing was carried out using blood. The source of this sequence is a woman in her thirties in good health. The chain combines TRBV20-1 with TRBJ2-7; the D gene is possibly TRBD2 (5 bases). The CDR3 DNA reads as TGCAGTGCTAGACCGCGGGACGAGCAGTACTTC. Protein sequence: CSARPRDEQYF.